This T cell receptor beta chain was documented in a study of cytotoxic CD8 clonotypes in ibrutinib-treated CLL. For the study at large: Among responders, 24 were partial and 2 complete; after median approximately 68 months, 14 stayed remitted and some 12 progressed. Study findings and constraints: Clonality went higher at ibrutinib response and then dropped back toward baseline at progression. On treatment, the uncommon public clonotypes contracted or remained stable.

This CDR3 comprises 12 residues. CDR1 is MDHEN, CDR2 SYDVKM, per germline. Trimming cost V 8 bases and J 7 bases; bases outside gene matches: 5. Worth noting for this clone: The antigen is not known.

Target depth was 1 in 200,000 to 1 in 1 million T cells, about 10x per clonotype. Sequencing used immunoSEQ multiplex PCR; TCRdb keeps in-frame clones, though not all of them. This table holds some 290,000 clones, about 80% found once. The sequenced sample was PBMCs, obtained before ibrutinib treatment. The sequence was obtained from a human donor with chronic lymphocytic leukemia. The rearrangement joins TRBV28 to TRBJ1-5; 7 nucleotides align to TRBD1. The CDR3 protein is CASGTGVQPQHF. Here the CDR3 DNA reads TGTGCCAGCGGCACAGGGGTCCAGCCCCAGCATTTT.